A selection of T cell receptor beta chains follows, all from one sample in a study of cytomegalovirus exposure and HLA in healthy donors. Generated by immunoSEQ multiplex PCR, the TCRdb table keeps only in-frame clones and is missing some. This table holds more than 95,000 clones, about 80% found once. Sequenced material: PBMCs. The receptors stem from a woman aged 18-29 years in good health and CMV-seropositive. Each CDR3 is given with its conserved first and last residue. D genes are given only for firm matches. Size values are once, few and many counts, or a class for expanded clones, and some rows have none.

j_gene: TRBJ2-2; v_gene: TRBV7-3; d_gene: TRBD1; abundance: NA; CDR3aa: CASSAWTGGTGELFF; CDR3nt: TGTGCCAGCAGCGCCTGGACAGGGGGTACCGGGGAGCTGTTTTTT
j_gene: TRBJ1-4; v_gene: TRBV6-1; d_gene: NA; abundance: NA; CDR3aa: CASMGREKLFF; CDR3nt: TGTGCCAGCATGGGACGGGAGAAACTGTTTTTT
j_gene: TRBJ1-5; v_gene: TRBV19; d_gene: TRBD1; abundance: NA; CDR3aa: CASSTRKGQGSNQPQHF; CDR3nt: TGTGCCAGTAGTACCCGAAAGGGACAGGGGAGCAATCAGCCCCAGCATTTT
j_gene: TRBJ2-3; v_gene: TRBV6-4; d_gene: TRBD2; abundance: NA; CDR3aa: CASSETSGRADTQYF; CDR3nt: TGTGCCAGCAGCGAGACTAGCGGGAGGGCAGATACGCAGTATTTT
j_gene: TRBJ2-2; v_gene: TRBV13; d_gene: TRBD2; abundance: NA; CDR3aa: CASSLGLAGVSGELFF; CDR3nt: TGTGCCAGCAGCTTAGGCCTAGCGGGAGTCAGCGGGGAGCTGTTTTTT
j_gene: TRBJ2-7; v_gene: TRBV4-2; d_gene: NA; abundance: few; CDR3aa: CASSQEGSGGGYEQYF; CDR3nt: TGTGCCAGCAGCCAAGAAGGTTCAGGGGGAGGCTACGAGCAGTACTTC
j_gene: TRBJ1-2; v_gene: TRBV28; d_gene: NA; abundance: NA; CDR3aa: CASSRSYGYTF; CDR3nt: TGTGCCAGCAGTCGGTCGTACGGCTACACCTTC
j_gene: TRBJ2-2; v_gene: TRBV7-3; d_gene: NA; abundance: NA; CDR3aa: CASSLAPRGSGELFF; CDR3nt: TGTGCCAGCAGCTTAGCCCCCCGGGGGTCCGGGGAGCTGTTTTTT
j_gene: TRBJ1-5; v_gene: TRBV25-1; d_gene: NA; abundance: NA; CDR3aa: CASSETGFNQPQHF; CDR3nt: TGTGCCAGCAGTGAGACAGGCTTCAATCAGCCCCAGCATTTT
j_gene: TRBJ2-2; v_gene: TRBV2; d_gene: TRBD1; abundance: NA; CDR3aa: CASRGTGDTGELFF; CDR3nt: TGTGCCAGCCGGGGGACAGGGGACACCGGGGAGCTGTTTTTT
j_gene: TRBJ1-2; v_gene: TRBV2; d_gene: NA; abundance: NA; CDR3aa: CASSVRELYSYGYTF; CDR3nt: TGTGCCAGCAGTGTCCGGGAACTCTATAGCTATGGCTACACCTTC
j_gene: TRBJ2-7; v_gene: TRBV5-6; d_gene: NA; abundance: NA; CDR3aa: CASSVGAAYEQYF; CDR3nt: TGTGCCAGCAGTGTGGGGGCGGCTTACGAGCAGTACTTC
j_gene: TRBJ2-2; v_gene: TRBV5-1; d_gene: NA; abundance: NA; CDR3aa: CASSLEGGVKHTGELFF; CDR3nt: TGCGCCAGCAGCTTGGAAGGCGGGGTGAAGCACACCGGGGAGCTGTTTTTT
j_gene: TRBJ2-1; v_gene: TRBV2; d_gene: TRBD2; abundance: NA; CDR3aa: CASIGEGRTSGRALDEQFF; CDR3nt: TGTGCCAGCATAGGGGAGGGACGTACTAGCGGGAGGGCCTTGGATGAGCAGTTCTTC
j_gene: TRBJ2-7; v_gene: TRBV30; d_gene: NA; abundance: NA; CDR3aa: CAWSRTGWNEQYF; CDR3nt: TGTGCCTGGAGCCGAACAGGGTGGAACGAGCAGTACTTC
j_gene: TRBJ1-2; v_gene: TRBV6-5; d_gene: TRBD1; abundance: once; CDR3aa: CASTQGQGASGYTF; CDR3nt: TGTGCCAGCACCCAAGGACAGGGGGCAAGTGGCTACACCTTC
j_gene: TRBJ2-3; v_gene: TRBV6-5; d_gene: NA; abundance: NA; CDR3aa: CASSRDRSTDTQYF; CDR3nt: TGTGCCAGCAGTAGAGACAGGTCCACAGATACGCAGTATTTT
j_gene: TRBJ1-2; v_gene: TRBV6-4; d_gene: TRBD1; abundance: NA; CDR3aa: CASSEGQGDYTF; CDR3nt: TGTGCCAGCAGTGAGGGACAGGGAGACTACACCTTC
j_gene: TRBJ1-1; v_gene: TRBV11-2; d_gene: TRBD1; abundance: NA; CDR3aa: CASSLSIPTQGGTEAFF; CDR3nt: TGTGCCAGCAGCTTGTCAATTCCGACACAGGGGGGCACTGAAGCTTTCTTT
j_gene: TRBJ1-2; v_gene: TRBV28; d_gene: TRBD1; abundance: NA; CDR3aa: CASIRDRPPPNYGYTF; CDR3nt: TGTGCCAGCATAAGGGACAGACCACCCCCTAACTATGGCTACACCTTC
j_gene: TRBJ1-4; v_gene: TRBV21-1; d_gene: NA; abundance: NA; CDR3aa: CASSTGQGFSANEKLFF; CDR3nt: TGTGCCAGCAGCACTGGACAGGGTTTTTCGGCTAATGAAAAACTGTTTTTT
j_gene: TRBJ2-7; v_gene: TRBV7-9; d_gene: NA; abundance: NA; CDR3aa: CASSFAGYGAYEQYF; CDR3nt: TGTGCCAGCAGCTTCGCAGGGTATGGGGCCTACGAGCAGTACTTC
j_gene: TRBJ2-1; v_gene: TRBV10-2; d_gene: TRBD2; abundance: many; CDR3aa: CASRSGLAGEEQFF; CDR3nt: TGCGCCAGCCGTTCGGGACTAGCGGGAGAGGAGCAGTTCTTC
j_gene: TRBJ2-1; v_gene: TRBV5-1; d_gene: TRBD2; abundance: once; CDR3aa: CASSPRTSGAYNEQFF; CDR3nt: TGCGCCAGCAGCCCTCGGACTAGCGGAGCCTACAATGAGCAGTTCTTC
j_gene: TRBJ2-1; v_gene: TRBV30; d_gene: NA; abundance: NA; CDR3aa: CAWSVVFGEQFF; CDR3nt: TGTGCCTGGAGTGTCGTATTCGGTGAGCAGTTCTTC
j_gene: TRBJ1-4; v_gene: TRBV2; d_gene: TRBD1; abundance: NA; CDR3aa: CASSEALDRAFEKLFF; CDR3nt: TGTGCCAGCAGTGAAGCTCTGGACAGGGCGTTTGAAAAACTGTTTTTT
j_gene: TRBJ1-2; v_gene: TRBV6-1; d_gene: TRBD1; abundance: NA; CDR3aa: CASSELAGGNYGYTF; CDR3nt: TGTGCCAGCAGTGAACTGGCAGGGGGGAACTATGGCTACACCTTC
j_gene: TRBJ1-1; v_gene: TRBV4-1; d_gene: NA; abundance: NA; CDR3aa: CASSPRGAGLLEAFF; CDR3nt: TGCGCCAGCAGCCCCAGAGGCGCGGGGTTACTTGAAGCTTTCTTT
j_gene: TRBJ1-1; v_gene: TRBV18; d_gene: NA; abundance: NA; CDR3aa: CASSPNRVATEAFF; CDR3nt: TGTGCCAGCTCACCGAACAGGGTGGCCACTGAAGCTTTCTTT
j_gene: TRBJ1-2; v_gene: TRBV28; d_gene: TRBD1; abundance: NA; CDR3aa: CASSSGGASTF; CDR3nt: TGTGCCAGCAGTTCAGGGGGCGCTTCCACCTTC
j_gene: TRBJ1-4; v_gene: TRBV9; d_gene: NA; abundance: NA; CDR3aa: CASSPTDVRGTEKLFF; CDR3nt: TGTGCCAGCAGCCCCACGGACGTCCGGGGAACCGAAAAACTGTTTTTT
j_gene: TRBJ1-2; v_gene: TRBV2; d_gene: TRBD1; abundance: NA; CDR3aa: CAKDINRGRGYTF; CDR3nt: TGTGCCAAGGATATAAACAGGGGCCGGGGCTACACCTTC
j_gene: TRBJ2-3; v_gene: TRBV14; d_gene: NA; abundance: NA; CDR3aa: CASSQEWGLSSPDTQYF; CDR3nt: TGTGCCAGCAGCCAAGAGTGGGGACTTAGCTCCCCAGATACGCAGTATTTT
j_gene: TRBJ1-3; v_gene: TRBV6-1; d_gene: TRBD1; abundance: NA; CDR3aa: CASSDDRQGVVGNTIYF; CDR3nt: TGTGCCAGCAGTGACGACCGACAGGGGGTAGTTGGAAACACCATATATTTT
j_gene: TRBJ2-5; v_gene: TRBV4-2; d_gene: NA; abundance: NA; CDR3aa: CASSPTGQETQYF; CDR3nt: TGTGCCAGCAGCCCGACAGGACAAGAGACCCAGTACTTC
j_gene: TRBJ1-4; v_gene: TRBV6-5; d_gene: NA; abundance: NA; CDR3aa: CASRRGGSDEKLFF; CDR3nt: TGTGCCAGCAGGAGGGGGGGGAGCGATGAAAAACTGTTTTTT
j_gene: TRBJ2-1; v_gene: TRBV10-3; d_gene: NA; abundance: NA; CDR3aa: CAIRADTNEQFF; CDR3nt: TGTGCCATCAGGGCGGACACCAATGAGCAGTTCTTC
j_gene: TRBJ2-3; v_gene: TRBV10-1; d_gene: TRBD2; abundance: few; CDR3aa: CASSDGLAGRDFITDTQYF; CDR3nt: TGCGCCAGCAGCGATGGACTAGCGGGGAGAGATTTTATCACAGATACGCAGTATTTT
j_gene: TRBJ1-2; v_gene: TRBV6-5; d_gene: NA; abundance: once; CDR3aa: CASSYSFEPDYGYTF; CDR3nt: TGTGCCAGCAGTTACTCTTTCGAGCCTGACTATGGCTACACCTTC
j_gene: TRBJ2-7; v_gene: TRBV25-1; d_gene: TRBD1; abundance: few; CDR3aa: CASSPFNRGTYEQYF; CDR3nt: TGTGCCAGCAGCCCTTTTAACAGGGGGACCTACGAGCAGTACTTC
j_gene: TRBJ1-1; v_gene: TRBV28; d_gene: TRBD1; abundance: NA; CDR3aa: CASSLEVGTGNTEAFF; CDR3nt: TGTGCCAGCAGTTTAGAGGTTGGGACAGGGAACACTGAAGCTTTCTTT
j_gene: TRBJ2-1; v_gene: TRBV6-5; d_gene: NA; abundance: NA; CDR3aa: CASSYVSSVGNEQFF; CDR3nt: TGTGCCAGCAGTTACGTGTCGAGCGTGGGCAATGAGCAGTTCTTC
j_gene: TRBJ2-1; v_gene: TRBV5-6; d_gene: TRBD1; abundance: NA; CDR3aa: CASSLGDRSYNEQFF; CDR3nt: TGTGCCAGCAGCTTGGGGGACAGGTCCTACAATGAGCAGTTCTTC
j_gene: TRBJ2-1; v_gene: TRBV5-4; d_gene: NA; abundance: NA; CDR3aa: CASSSHRSTINNEQFF; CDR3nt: TGTGCCAGCAGCTCCCACCGCAGTACGATAAACAATGAGCAGTTCTTC
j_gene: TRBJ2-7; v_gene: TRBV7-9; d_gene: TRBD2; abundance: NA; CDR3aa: CASSPGGESLYEQYF; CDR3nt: TGTGCCAGCAGCCCCGGGGGGGAGTCTCTCTACGAGCAGTACTTC
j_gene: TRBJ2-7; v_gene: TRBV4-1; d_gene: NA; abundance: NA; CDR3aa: CASSRNTAGVASYEQYF; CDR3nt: TGCGCCAGCAGCCGGAATACCGCAGGGGTTGCCTCCTACGAGCAGTACTTC
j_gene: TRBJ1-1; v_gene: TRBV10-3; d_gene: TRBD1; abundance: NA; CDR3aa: CAIQGADEAFF; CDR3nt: TGTGCCATACAGGGGGCCGATGAAGCTTTCTTT
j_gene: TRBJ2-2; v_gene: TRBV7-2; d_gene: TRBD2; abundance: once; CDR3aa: CASSSGLAVMNTGELFF; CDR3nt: TGTGCCAGCAGCTCGGGACTAGCGGTTATGAACACCGGGGAGCTGTTTTTT
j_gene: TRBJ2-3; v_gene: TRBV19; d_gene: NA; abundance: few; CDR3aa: CACSPGRADTQYF; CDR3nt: TGTGCCTGCTCCCCGGGTAGAGCGGATACGCAGTATTTT
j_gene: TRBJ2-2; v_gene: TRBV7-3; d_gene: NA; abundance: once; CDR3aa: CASSLMAVDMGELFF; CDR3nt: TGTGCCAGCAGCTTAATGGCGGTGGACATGGGGGAGCTGTTTTTT
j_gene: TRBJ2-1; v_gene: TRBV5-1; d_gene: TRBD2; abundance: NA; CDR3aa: CASSLGTSLNEQFF; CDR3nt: TGCGCCAGCAGCTTGGGGACTAGCCTCAATGAGCAGTTCTTC
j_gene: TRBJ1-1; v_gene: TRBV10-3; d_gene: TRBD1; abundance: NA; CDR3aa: CAIRGQGGNTEAFF; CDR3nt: TGTGCCATCAGGGGACAGGGGGGGAACACTGAAGCTTTCTTT
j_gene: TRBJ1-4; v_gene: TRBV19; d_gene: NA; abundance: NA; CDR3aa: CASSFRGMQEKLFF; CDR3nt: TGTGCCAGTAGTTTTCGGGGAATGCAAGAAAAACTGTTTTTT
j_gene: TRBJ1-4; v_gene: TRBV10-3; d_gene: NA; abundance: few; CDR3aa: CAISDGATNEKLFF; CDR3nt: TGTGCCATCAGTGACGGAGCAACTAATGAAAAACTGTTTTTT
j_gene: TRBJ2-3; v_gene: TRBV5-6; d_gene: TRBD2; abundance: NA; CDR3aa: CASSWGTSGSTDTQYF; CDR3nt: TGTGCCAGCAGCTGGGGGACTAGCGGTAGCACAGATACGCAGTATTTT
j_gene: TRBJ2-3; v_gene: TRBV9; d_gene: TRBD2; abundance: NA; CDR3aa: CASSSGLAGDTQYF; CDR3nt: TGTGCCAGCAGCTCGGGACTAGCGGGAGATACGCAGTATTTT
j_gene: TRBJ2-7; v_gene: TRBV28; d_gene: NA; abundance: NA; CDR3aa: CASSFRYEQYF; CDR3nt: TGTGCCAGCAGTTTTCGCTACGAGCAGTACTTC
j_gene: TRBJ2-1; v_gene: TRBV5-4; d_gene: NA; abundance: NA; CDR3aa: CASSLGLSSYNEQFF; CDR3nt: TGTGCCAGCAGCTTGGGATTGAGCTCCTACAATGAGCAGTTCTTC